The TCR beta chain described here comes from a study of regulatory T cells in long-lasting Graves disease. Study conclusions and caveats: Sampling was limited to peripheral blood rather than thyroid tissue.

Time point denoted: newly diagnosed GD, antithyroid drugs for less than 3 months. Researchers made the TCR library from RNA that was extracted from PBMCs. The table lists this clonotype with many counts. The antigen is undetermined. TCR beta libraries were built with iRepertoire HTBI primers and Arm-PCR of CDR3 regions. TCRdb fed the multiplex PCR reads into MiXCR, producing one record per CDR3 protein. This sample has 350,000 to 500,000 distinct CDR3 sequences, with about 15% found just once. V gave up 2 bases and J gave up 4 bases; unmatched junction bases: 9. Germline-derived CDR1 and CDR2 are MGHRA and YSYEKL. The CDR3 contains 16 residues. These same data were also listed under a study on T cells in Graves' hyperthyroidism and ophthalmopathy. As reported in that work: Those patients with uncontrolled infection, other autoimmune disease, pregnancy or lactation were excluded.

This receptor was taken from a woman aged 25-40 years with Graves disease. The specimen comprised peripheral blood mononuclear cells (PBMCs), sampled at new diagnosis, from a patient treated with antithyroid drugs. The V gene is TRBV4-1, the J gene TRBJ2-7; 9 positions agree with TRBD2. CDR3 loop: CASSQPRSGSKYEQYF. The CDR3 DNA follows: TGCGCCAGCAGCCAACCCCGTAGCGGGAGTAAGTACGAGCAGTACTTC.